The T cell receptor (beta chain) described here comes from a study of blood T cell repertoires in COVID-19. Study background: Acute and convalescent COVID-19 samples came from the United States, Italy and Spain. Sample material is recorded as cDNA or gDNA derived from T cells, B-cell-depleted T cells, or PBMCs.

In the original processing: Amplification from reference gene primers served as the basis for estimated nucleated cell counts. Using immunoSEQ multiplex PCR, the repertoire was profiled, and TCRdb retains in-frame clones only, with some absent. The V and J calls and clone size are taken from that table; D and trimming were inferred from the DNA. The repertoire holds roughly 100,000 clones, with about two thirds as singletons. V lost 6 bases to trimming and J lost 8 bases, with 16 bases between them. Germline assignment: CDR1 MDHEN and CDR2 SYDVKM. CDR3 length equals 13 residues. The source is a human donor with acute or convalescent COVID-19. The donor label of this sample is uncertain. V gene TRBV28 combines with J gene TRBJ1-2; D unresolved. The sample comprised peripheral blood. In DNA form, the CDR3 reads TGTGCCAGCAGACGACCTCCAGTGGAGGGCTACACCTTC. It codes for CASRRPPVEGYTF.